Presented here are 28 T cell receptor beta chains from one specimen sequenced in a study of cytomegalovirus exposure and HLA in healthy donors. Both 60 Vbeta primers and 13 Jbeta primers went into the PCR. Here immunoSEQ multiplex PCR was the method, and the copy in TCRdb shows in-frame clones only, minus some. The sample includes more than 95,000 clones, 75% to 90% of them seen just once. Specimen: PBMCs. All receptors come from a man aged 30-40 years in good health and CMV-seropositive.

This clone was seen a few times. This sequence joins TRBV6-1 and TRBJ1-5; unclear D gene. The CDR3 runs to 13 residues. CDR1 is MNHNS, CDR2 SASEGT, per germline. Trimming took off 5 bases at V and 4 bases at J, with 9 bases between the two ends. The CDR3 spells CASSTSRNQPQHF. The DNA for the CDR3 is TGTGCCAGCAGTACTAGTAGGAATCAGCCCCAGCATTTT.

The genes are TRBV9 and TRBJ2-5; 8 bases align to TRBD2. Trimming took 0 bases from V and 2 from J; bases not matched to a gene: 3. The CDR3 contains 15 residues. The V gene's germline CDR1 is SGDLS and CDR2 YYNGEE. CDR3 nucleotides: TGTGCCAGCAGCGTAGGCGGGGGGCTACAAGAGACCCAGTACTTC. It codes for CASSVGGGLQETQYF. Supplemented by reference TRBV9 and TRBJ2-5, the full variable domain reads DSGVTQTPKHLITATGQRVTLRCSPRSGDLSVYWYQQSLDQGLQFLIQYYNGEERAKGNILERFSAQQFPDLHSELNLSSLELGDSALYFCASSVGGGLQETQYFGPGTRLLVL.

This clone was seen once. The CDR3 nucleotides read TGTGCCAGCAGCTTAGATGGAGGGCGGTTAAGCACAGATACGCAGTATTTT. Protein product: CASSLDGGRLSTDTQYF. The chain links TRBV11-3 to TRBJ2-3, with TRBD2 as a possible D gene (6 bases). The CDR3 consists of 17 residues. Between the trimmed V and J ends, which lost 0 bases and 0 bases, there was a span of 13 bases. Per germline, CDR1 SGHNT and CDR2 YENEEA.

This chain uses TRBV6-5 with TRBJ2-7, with D possibly matching TRBD2 (5 bases). Germline CDR1 MNHEY, CDR2 SVGAGI. This CDR3 region has 16 residues. Trimming removed 3 bases at V and 0 bases at J, with 15 bases between. CDR3 loop: CASSYDSVLSSYEQYF. CDR3 sequence (DNA): TGTGCCAGCAGTTATGATAGCGTACTGAGCTCCTACGAGCAGTACTTC.

This chain connects TRBV11-3 to TRBJ2-1, with 7 nucleotides matching TRBD2. The germline V gene has CDR1 SGHNT and CDR2 YENEEA. CDR3 length: 15 amino acids. J lost 4 bases, V lost 0 bases, and 3 bases had no gene match. In nucleotides, the CDR3 is TGTGCCAGCAGCTTAGACGCGGGGGAATACAATGAGCAGTTCTTC. This translates into CASSLDAGEYNEQFF.

This clone was seen a few times. The chain couples TRBV5-6 to TRBJ2-6; TRBD1 aligns across 7 bases. This CDR3 spans 17 amino acids. V was clipped by 4 bases and J by 0 bases; unmatched bases: 7. Germline-derived CDR1 and CDR2 are SGHDT and YYEEEE. The CDR3 sequence is CASSPGQLHSGANVLTF. CDR3 nucleotide sequence: TGTGCCAGCAGCCCGGGACAGCTCCACTCTGGGGCCAACGTCCTGACTTTC.

The chain recombines TRBV27 with TRBJ1-5; D might be TRBD1 (5 bases). The CDR3 runs 14 residues. Trimming stripped 5 bases from V and 6 bases from J, with 14 bases between. Per germline, CDR1 MNHEY and CDR2 SMNVEV (reference sequence). In DNA, the CDR3 is TGTGCCAGCAGTCCCGACAGTATAATTCAGCCCCAGCATTTT. Amino acid sequence: CASSPDSIIQPQHF.

The table lists this clone with a few counts. This rearrangement joins TRBV7-6 to TRBJ2-3; D is possibly TRBD2 (6 bases). The CDR3 sequence is 15 residues long. Germline CDR1 SGHVS, CDR2 FNYEAQ. Trimming took off 4 bases at V and 8 bases at J, with 19 bases between the two ends. The CDR3 nucleotides read TGTGCCAGCAGCTCCAGGCCAGGGCCCGGGGGTACGCAGTATTTT. Its protein is CASSSRPGPGGTQYF.

The chain couples TRBV18 to TRBJ1-6, with 8 bases fitting TRBD1. Germline values: CDR1 KGHSH, CDR2 LQKENI. Germline trimming cut 2 bases from V and 0 bases from J; bases unmatched to any gene: 6. The CDR3 is 18 amino acids. The CDR3 DNA reads as TGTGCCAGCTCACCAACTTTGGGACAGGCCTCCTATAATTCACCCCTCCACTTT. This codes for CASSPTLGQASYNSPLHF. Based on the CDR3 plus reference TRBV18 and TRBJ1-6, the full variable domain is NAGVMQNPRHLVRRRGQEARLRCSPMKGHSHVYWYRQLPEEGLKFMVYLQKENIIDESGMPKERFSAEFPKEGPSILRIQQVVRGDSAAYFCASSPTLGQASYNSPLHFGNGTRLTVT.

As DNA, the CDR3 is TGTGCCAGTCTAGCGCCAAACACTGAAGCTTTCTTT. Translated, it gives CASLAPNTEAFF. The chain employs TRBV7-9 and TRBJ1-1, with D unclear. Germline assignment: CDR1 SEHNR and CDR2 FQNEAQ (reference sequence). The CDR3 is 12 amino acids. Trimming took off 9 bases at V and 2 bases at J, with 10 bases between the two ends.

The genes are TRBV30 and TRBJ1-5; no reliable D call. Germline values: CDR1 GTSNPN, CDR2 SVGIG (reference sequence). The V gene lost 0 bases and the J gene lost 8 bases, with 11 bases spanning the gap. The CDR3 has 13 amino acids. CDR3 sequence reads: CAWSVNVGEPQHF. Here the CDR3 DNA reads TGTGCCTGGAGTGTAAATGTCGGGGAGCCCCAGCATTTT.

The chain recombines TRBV7-9 with TRBJ1-1; D is uncertain. The CDR3 contains 14 residues. Germline assignment: CDR1 SEHNR and CDR2 FQNEAQ (reference sequence). Between the trimmed V and J ends, which lost 5 bases and 0 bases, there was a span of 10 bases. The chain's CDR3 is CASSTELMNTEAFF. The CDR3 region has the DNA TGTGCCAGCAGCACCGAACTAATGAACACTGAAGCTTTCTTT.

The chain links TRBV6-6 to TRBJ2-2, with D maybe TRBD2 (6 bases). The CDR3 runs to 14 residues. V lost 7 bases and J lost 0, with 9 bases in between. CDR1 and CDR2 from the germline V gene are MNHNY and SVGAGI (reference sequence). Written as DNA, the CDR3 is TGTGCCAGCAAGTCGGGGGCGAACACCGGGGAGCTGTTTTTT. Its translation is CASKSGANTGELFF.

As concerns this clone: Distinct nucleotide sequences in the sample also encode this CDR3. This chain links TRBV9 with TRBJ1-4, with TRBD1 matching 8 bases. The CDR3 is 14 amino acids. Trimming cost V 0 bases and J 5 bases; bases outside gene matches: 0. Germline assignment: CDR1 SGDLS and CDR2 YYNGEE. The CDR3 nucleotides are TGTGCCAGCAGCGTAGACAGGGGGAATGAAAAACTGTTTTTT. Translating gives CASSVDRGNEKLFF. The whole variable domain, remainder taken from reference TRBV9 and TRBJ1-4, is DSGVTQTPKHLITATGQRVTLRCSPRSGDLSVYWYQQSLDQGLQFLIQYYNGEERAKGNILERFSAQQFPDLHSELNLSSLELGDSALYFCASSVDRGNEKLFFGSGTQLSVL.

This rearrangement joins TRBV12-5 to TRBJ2-1, with a possible D match to TRBD2 (6 bases). V was cut by 3 bases and J by 1 base, with 16 bases left in between. The CDR3 loop spans 17 amino acids. Germline assignment: CDR1 LGHNT and CDR2 FRNRAP. CDR3 protein: CASGFQDYRPSYNEQFF. CDR3 bases: TGTGCTAGTGGTTTCCAGGACTACCGTCCATCCTACAATGAGCAGTTCTTC.

V gene TRBV7-6 combines with J gene TRBJ1-1; 7 bases map to TRBD1. Germline CDR1 and CDR2: SGHVS and FNYEAQ. The CDR3 sequence is 14 residues long. Losses at the gene ends were 3 bases for V and 2 bases for J; bases not matched to a gene: 3. CDR3 residues: CASSLGQRNTEAFF. CDR3 coding DNA: TGTGCCAGCAGCTTGGGACAGAGAAACACTGAAGCTTTCTTT.

The chain uses TRBV5-1 and TRBJ1-5; D gene ambiguous. The CDR3 is made up of 13 amino acids. Germline V gives CDR1 SGHRS, CDR2 YFSETQ. V dropped 1 base and J dropped 6 bases, with 8 bases sitting between them. The CDR3 region has the DNA TGCGCCAGCAGCTTGACAGAGGGTCAGCCCCAGCATTTT. It translates to CASSLTEGQPQHF. Together with reference TRBV5-1 and TRBJ1-5, the CDR3 gives the full variable domain: KAGVTQTPRYLIKTRGQQVTLSCSPISGHRSVSWYQQTPGQGLQFLFEYFSETQRNKGNFPGRFSGRQFSNSRSEMNVSTLELGDSALYLCASSLTEGQPQHFGDGTRLSIL.

The chain joins TRBV6-6 to TRBJ2-7; 11 nucleotides match TRBD2. The germline gives CDR1 MNHNY, CDR2 SVGAGI (reference sequence). The CDR3 sequence is 14 residues long. V dropped 8 bases and J dropped 6; count of bases not matched to a gene: 9. CDR3 protein: CASGILAGGIEQYF. The DNA of the CDR3 is TGTGCCAGCGGGATCTTAGCGGGGGGGATCGAGCAGTACTTC.

This chain joins TRBV6-1 and TRBJ2-6, with a possible D match to TRBD2 (6 bases). Germline V lookup: CDR1 MNHNS, CDR2 SASEGT. The CDR3 is 15 amino acids. Trimming removed 8 bases at V and 0 bases at J, with 11 bases between. The CDR3 nucleotides are TGTGCCAGCTGGAGGGGTTACTCTGGGGCCAACGTCCTGACTTTC. Protein product: CASWRGYSGANVLTF.

CDR3 in amino acids: CASSRTSGGVGADTQYF. The CDR3 coding sequence is TGTGCCAGTAGTAGGACTAGCGGGGGCGTGGGTGCAGATACGCAGTATTTT. V usage is TRBV19 and J usage is TRBJ2-3; 13 nucleotides agree with TRBD2. Germline V gene lookup returns CDR1 LNHDA and CDR2 SQIVND (reference sequence). Losses at the gene ends were 4 bases for V and 4 bases for J; bases not matched to a gene: 8. The CDR3 consists of 17 residues.

This chain joins TRBV10-2 and TRBJ2-2, with 13 bases fitting TRBD2. V shed 6 bases and J 0 bases; nucleotides not matched to a gene: 7. The germline V gene encodes CDR1 WSHSY and CDR2 SAAADI. This CDR3 region has 18 residues. CDR3 bases: TGCGCCAGCAGCCGGACTAGCGGGGGAGTAGCGAACACCGGGGAGCTGTTTTTT. Encoded protein: CASSRTSGGVANTGELFF.

This clone was found once. V usage is TRBV5-1 and J usage is TRBJ2-2; 13 positions match TRBD2. This CDR3 region has 16 residues. Per the germline V gene, CDR1 is SGHRS and CDR2 is YFSETQ. J lost 6 bases, V lost 7 bases, and 9 bases had no gene match. In DNA form, the CDR3 reads TGCGCCAGCGGGACTACGGGACTAGCGGGGTCCGGGGAGCTGTTTTTT. Its translation: CASGTTGLAGSGELFF.

The chain combines TRBV4-1 with TRBJ2-1, with 9 bases aligning to TRBD2. The CDR3 contains 16 residues. The junction had 10 bases not matched to a gene; V was cut back by 2 bases and J by 8 bases. Looked up from germline, CDR1 is MGHRA and CDR2 is YSYEKL. The CDR3 loop reads CASSQYVSGGGDEQFF. CDR3 nucleotide sequence: TGCGCCAGCAGCCAATACGTTAGCGGGGGCGGCGATGAGCAGTTCTTC.

This chain connects TRBV9 to TRBJ2-1; D perhaps matches TRBD2 (5 bases). The CDR3 consists of 15 residues. The V end lost 4 bases, the J end lost 7 bases, and 18 bases lay between the germline ends. The germline CDR1 and CDR2 sequences are SGDLS and YYNGEE. The CDR3 sequence is CASSPLASWSNEQFF. CDR3 nucleotide sequence: TGTGCCAGCAGCCCCTTGGCTAGCTGGTCAAATGAGCAGTTCTTC. Full variable domain (missing parts from reference TRBV9 and TRBJ2-1): DSGVTQTPKHLITATGQRVTLRCSPRSGDLSVYWYQQSLDQGLQFLIQYYNGEERAKGNILERFSAQQFPDLHSELNLSSLELGDSALYFCASSPLASWSNEQFFGPGTRLTVL.

In regard to this clone: Within the sample, other DNA sequences also encode this same CDR3. The CDR3 region has the DNA TGTGCCAGCAGCTTAGGGGGAGGGACTGAAGCTTTCTTT. This sequence encodes CASSLGGGTEAFF. V is TRBV7-8 and J is TRBJ1-1, with unresolved D. V lost 1 base, J lost 5 bases, and 8 bases lay in between. The CDR3 has 13 amino acids. CDR1 and CDR2 from the germline V gene are SGHVS and FQNEAQ.

The V gene is TRBV30, the J gene TRBJ1-1; the D gene is possibly TRBD1 (5 bases). Germline V gene lookup returns CDR1 GTSNPN and CDR2 SVGIG (reference sequence). The V end was cut by 4 bases, the J end by 3 bases, with 12 bases between. The CDR3 loop spans 13 amino acids. The CDR3 is CAWIGQGDTEAFF. The CDR3 DNA reads TGTGCCTGGATCGGGCAGGGCGACACTGAAGCTTTCTTT.

Written as DNA, the CDR3 is TGTGCCAGCACTCGTGACCGGGACACAAGCACAGATACGCAGTATTTT. The encoded protein is CASTRDRDTSTDTQYF. The chain joins TRBV6-6 to TRBJ2-3, with D maybe TRBD1 (6 bases). This CDR3 spans 16 amino acids. Between the trimmed V and J ends, which lost 7 bases and 0 bases, there was a span of 17 bases. Germline V gene lookup returns CDR1 MNHNY and CDR2 SVGAGI (reference sequence).

This clone was seen more than once but under ten times. V and J are TRBV7-8 and TRBJ1-6, with TRBD1 matching 7 bases. The CDR3 spans 18 residues. The junction had 6 bases not matched to a gene; V was cut back by 1 base and J by 0 bases. Germline lookup yields CDR1 SGHVS and CDR2 FQNEAQ. The CDR3 spells CASSLGPGGSSYNSPLHF. The CDR3, as DNA: TGTGCCAGCAGCTTAGGTCCAGGGGGGAGCTCCTATAATTCACCCCTCCACTTT. Together with reference TRBV7-8 and TRBJ1-6, the CDR3 gives the full variable domain: GAGVSQSPRYKVAKRGQDVALRCDPISGHVSLFWYQQALGQGPEFLTYFQNEAQLDKSGLPSDRFFAERPEGSVSTLKIQRTQQEDSAVYLCASSLGPGGSSYNSPLHFGNGTRLTVT.